The 6 T cell receptor beta chains below all came from one sample that was sequenced in a study of T cells after yellow fever vaccination. TCRdb fed the 5' RACE reads into MiXCR, producing one record per CDR3 protein. This sample yields about 120,000 distinct CDR3 sequences, of which 5.5% to 8% are seen a single time; approximately 2.7% belongs to the top ten. The sequencing here drew on CD4+ T cells sorted from PBMCs, taken approximately 40 days after the first yellow fever vaccination. These TCRs come from a man aged 18 to 30 who received the YFV17D yellow fever vaccine.

This clonotype showed up many times. The chain combines TRBV5-5 with TRBJ2-3; D gene ambiguous. CDR3 size: 12 residues. Trimming shortened V by 0 bases and J by 5 bases, and 4 bases separated the two germline ends. CDR1 and CDR2 (germline): SGHKS, YYEKEE (reference sequence). CDR3 bases: TGTGCCAGCAGCTTGGGGTTAGATACGCAGTATTTT. It is translated as CASSLGLDTQYF. Filled out from reference TRBV5-5 and TRBJ2-3, the complete variable domain reads DAGVTQSPTHLIKTRGQQVTLRCSPISGHKSVSWYQQVLGQGPQFIFQYYEKEERGRGNFPDRFSARQFPNYSSELNVNALLLGDSALYLCASSLGLDTQYFGPGTRLTVL.

The rearrangement uses TRBV7-2 and TRBJ2-2; the D gene could be TRBD1 or TRBD2 (6 bases each). The CDR3 runs to 16 residues. V shed 2 bases and J shed 6 bases, with 16 bases lying between them. From germline, CDR1 is SGHTA and CDR2 FQGNSA. CDR3: CASSLFYREVAGELFF. In nucleotides, the CDR3 is TGTGCCAGCAGCTTATTTTACAGGGAGGTGGCCGGGGAGCTGTTTTTT.

This clonotype was observed many times. The chain recombines TRBV20-1 with TRBJ2-7; D is undetermined. Germline V gene lookup returns CDR1 DFQATT and CDR2 SNEGSKA (reference sequence). The CDR3 has 12 amino acids. Trimming pared 4 bases from V and 0 bases from J, leaving 7 bases between. CDR3: CSAKASSYEQYV. CDR3 DNA sequence: TGCAGTGCTAAGGCTAGCTCCTACGAGCAGTACGTC.

This chain links TRBV30 with TRBJ1-2; 10 bases align to TRBD1. CDR3 size: 14 residues. Germline CDR1 is GTSNPN and CDR2 is SVGIG (reference sequence). With 4 bases clipped from V and 3 bases from J, the junction kept 5 bases outside the gene matches. The CDR3 is CAWTATGGYYGYTF. The DNA of the CDR3 is TGTGCCTGGACCGCGACAGGGGGCTACTATGGCTACACCTTC.

This clonotype occurred many times. This rearrangement joins TRBV2 to TRBJ2-2; D not certain. The germline CDR1 and CDR2 sequences are SNHLY and FYNNEI. The CDR3 totals 13 residues. The V end lost 4 bases, the J end lost 3 bases, and 6 bases lay between the germline ends. The CDR3 nucleotides read TGTGCCAGCAGTGTCGATTACACCGGGGAGCTGTTTTTT. This gives the protein CASSVDYTGELFF.

This clonotype was picked up a small number of times. V usage is TRBV11-1 and J usage is TRBJ2-5, with unresolved D. V was clipped by 5 bases and J by 5 bases, with 6 bases between them. Germline CDR1 and CDR2: SGHAT and FQDESV (reference sequence). This CDR3 is built from 11 residues. The CDR3 here is CASSTRETQYF. CDR3 sequence (DNA): TGTGCCAGCAGCACCCGGGAGACCCAGTACTTC.